This record covers a single T cell receptor (beta chain). The data belong to a study of blood T cell repertoires in COVID-19. Study-wide background: Material from acute and convalescent COVID-19 was sourced from the United States, Italy and Spain.

V shed 4 bases and J 3 bases; nucleotides not matched to a gene: 11. This CDR3 spans 16 amino acids. CDR1 and CDR2 from the germline V gene are SGHRS and YFSETQ. Individuals aged roughly 18 to 95 years were recruited from about two dozen US areas. Original data processing: Estimated nucleated cell counts came from reference gene primer amplification. The data were produced by immunoSEQ multiplex PCR, yet TCRdb's version contains in-frame clones alone and is incomplete. V and J calls plus clone size are reproduced from that table; the DNA served to infer D and trimming. The sample shows about 190,000 clones, about 85% of them seen only once.

The chain combines TRBV5-1 with TRBJ2-3; 7 nucleotides align to TRBD2. The sequenced material came from PBMCs or T cells enriched from blood (not recorded which). The clonotype originates from a woman in her thirties or forties in a cohort exposed to, infected with or recovered from COVID-19 (not recorded which). CDR3 loop: CASSQPAGRATDTQYF. The DNA for the CDR3 is TGCGCCAGCAGCCAACCTGCTGGGAGGGCAACAGATACGCAGTATTTT.